Sequencing of this T cell receptor (beta chain) was carried out in a study of radiation and T cells in renal cell carcinoma. The study, taken as a whole, reports: From baseline, blood top tumor clonotypes peaked at 2 weeks post-radiation.

Time point given: blood 4 weeks post-SBRT, at nephrectomy. Documented treatment: 15 Gy SBRT to primary tumor, nephrectomy 4 weeks later. Nephrectomy followed 15 Gy stereotactic body radiation by 4 weeks. Radiation-treated patients gave blood at baseline, week 2 and week 4. Clear cell pathology was present in this patient's renal cell carcinoma. This clone turned up a few times. Antigen unknown. V lost 4 bases to trimming and J lost 1 base; unmatched junction nucleotides: 3. Germline V gene data show CDR1 as SQVTM and CDR2 as ANQGSEA. The CDR3 length is 13 residues. Sequencing was performed with immunoSEQ multiplex PCR; in TCRdb, only in-frame clones are kept and a portion is missing. Here the sample spans under 35,000 clones, over 75% being singletons.

The chain combines TRBV29-1 with TRBJ1-1; 7 bases fit TRBD1. The sample here was blood, taken from a patient whose treatment included radiotherapy and nephrectomy. The receptor was isolated from a man aged 60 to 69 with renal cell carcinoma. The CDR3 sequence: CSVVRQGNTEAFF. The CDR3, as DNA: TGCAGCGTTGTTCGACAGGGGAACACTGAAGCTTTCTTT.